These T cell receptor beta chains were read from a single sample in a study of T cells after yellow fever vaccination. TCRdb called the 5' RACE reads again in MiXCR, with one record for every CDR3 protein. The sample has 300,000 to 400,000 distinct CDR3 sequences, about 10% seen once. This material consisted of CD4+ T cells sorted from PBMCs, taken 45 days after the yellow fever booster vaccination. These receptors came from a man aged 18 to 30 who received the YFV17D yellow fever vaccine. The CDR3 runs from the conserved cysteine through the conserved F or W. The order of the fields is D gene, V gene, clone size, J gene, CDR3 protein, CDR3 DNA. The D gene is left open where the match is weak. Expanded clones are given a class, and other clones once, few, many or no size at all.

-,TRBV15,-,TRBJ2-2,CATSRSGGTNTGELFF,TGTGCCACCAGCAGGTCCGGCGGGACTAACACCGGGGAGCTGTTTTTT
-,TRBV4-1,many,TRBJ2-5,CASSQGSRAFSETQYF,TGCGCCAGCAGCCAAGGCTCCAGGGCGTTTAGTGAGACCCAGTACTTC
TRBD1,TRBV29-1,many,TRBJ2-5,CSVGIQGWETQYF,TGCAGCGTTGGAATACAGGGGTGGGAGACCCAGTACTTC
-,TRBV24-1,-,TRBJ2-1,CATSDSGTERVEQFF,TGTGCCACCAGTGATTCCGGGACGGAGAGGGTTGAGCAGTTCTTC
-,TRBV11-3,many,TRBJ2-1,CASSLYGVNEQFF,TGTGCCAGCAGCTTATATGGGGTTAATGAGCAGTTCTTC
-,TRBV29-1,few,TRBJ2-6,CSVRDPYIDVLTF,TGCAGCGTACGGGACCCTTACATCGACGTCCTGACTTTC
-,TRBV6-5,few,TRBJ2-3,CASSTTGRTTDTQYF,TGTGCCAGCAGTACTACGGGACGGACGACAGATACGCAGTATTTT
-,TRBV5-1,-,TRBJ2-3,CASSLAQSQGDTQYF,TGCGCCAGCAGCTTGGCTCAGTCGCAGGGAGATACGCAGTATTTT
-,TRBV5-1,-,TRBJ1-4,CASSFSINEKLFF,TGCGCCAGCAGCTTTTCCATTAATGAAAAACTGTTTTTT
-,TRBV15,few,TRBJ2-3,CATSKEGGFGYTQYF,TGTGCCACCAGCAAGGAGGGGGGTTTTGGTTATACGCAGTATTTT
-,TRBV12-3/TRBV12-4,-,TRBJ2-6,CASSLRQGRISGANVLTF,TGTGCCAGCAGTTTACGGCAGGGGAGGATCTCTGGGGCCAACGTCCTGACTTTC
-,TRBV11-1,-,TRBJ2-7,CASLPGPSSREQYF,TGTGCCAGCTTGCCAGGACCCTCCTCACGCGAGCAGTACTTC
TRBD2,TRBV6-2/TRBV6-3,few,TRBJ2-1,CASSVSGTSYNEQFF,TGTGCCAGCAGTGTTAGCGGGACCTCCTACAATGAGCAGTTCTTC
-,TRBV20-1,few,TRBJ1-5,CSAPSGQSPNQPQHF,TGCAGTGCTCCGTCGGGACAATCCCCCAATCAGCCCCAGCATTTT